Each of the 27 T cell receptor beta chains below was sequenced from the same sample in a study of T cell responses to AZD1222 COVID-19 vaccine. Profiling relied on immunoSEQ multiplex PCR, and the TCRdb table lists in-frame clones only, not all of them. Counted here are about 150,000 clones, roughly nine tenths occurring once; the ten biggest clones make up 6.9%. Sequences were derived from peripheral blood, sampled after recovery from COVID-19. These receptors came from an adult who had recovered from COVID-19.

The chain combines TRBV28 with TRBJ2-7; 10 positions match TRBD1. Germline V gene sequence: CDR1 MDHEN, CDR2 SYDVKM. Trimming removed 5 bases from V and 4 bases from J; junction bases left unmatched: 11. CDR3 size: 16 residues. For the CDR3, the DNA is TGTGCCAGCAGTCTGCTTGGGGGGACAGGGGATTACGAGCAGTACTTC. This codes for CASSLLGGTGDYEQYF.

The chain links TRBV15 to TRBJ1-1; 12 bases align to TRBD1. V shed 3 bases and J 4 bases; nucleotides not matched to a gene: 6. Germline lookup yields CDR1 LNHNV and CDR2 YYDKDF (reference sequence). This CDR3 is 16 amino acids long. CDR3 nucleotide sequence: TGTGCCACCAGCAGGGGACAGGGGGCGAGGACCACTGAAGCTTTCTTT. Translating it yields CATSRGQGARTTEAFF.

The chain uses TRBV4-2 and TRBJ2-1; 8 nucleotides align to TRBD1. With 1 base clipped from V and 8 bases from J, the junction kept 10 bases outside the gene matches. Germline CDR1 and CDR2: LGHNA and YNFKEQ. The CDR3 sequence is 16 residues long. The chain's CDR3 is CASSQGRGQVIDEQFF. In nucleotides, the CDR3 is TGTGCCAGCAGCCAAGGGAGGGGACAGGTCATTGATGAGCAGTTCTTC.

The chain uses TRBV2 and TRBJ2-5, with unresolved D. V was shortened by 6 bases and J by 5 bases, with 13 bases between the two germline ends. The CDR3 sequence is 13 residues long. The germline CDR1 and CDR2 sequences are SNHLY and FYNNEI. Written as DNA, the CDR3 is TGTGCCAGCAGCCTGTACCCCCGGGAGACCCAGTACTTC. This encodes CASSLYPRETQYF. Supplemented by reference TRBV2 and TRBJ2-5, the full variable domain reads EPEVTQTPSHQVTQMGQEVILRCVPISNHLYFYWYRQILGQKVEFLVSFYNNEISEKSEIFDDQFSVERPDGSNFTLKIRSTKLEDSAMYFCASSLYPRETQYFGPGTRLLVL.

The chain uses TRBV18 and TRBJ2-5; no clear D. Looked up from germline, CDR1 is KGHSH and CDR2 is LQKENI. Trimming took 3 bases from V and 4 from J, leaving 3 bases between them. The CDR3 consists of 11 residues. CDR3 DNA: TGTGCCAGCTCACCCCTAGAGACCCAGTACTTC. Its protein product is CASSPLETQYF.

The CDR3 protein is CASSQDGASHTEAFF. The CDR3 DNA is TGCGCCAGCAGCCAAGACGGGGCTAGCCACACTGAAGCTTTCTTT. J is TRBJ1-1 and V is TRBV4-3, with D possibly TRBD1 on 5 matching bases. In germline, CDR1 is LGHNA, CDR2 YSLEER. Trimming removed 0 bases at V and 3 bases at J, with 11 bases between. This CDR3 has 15 residues.

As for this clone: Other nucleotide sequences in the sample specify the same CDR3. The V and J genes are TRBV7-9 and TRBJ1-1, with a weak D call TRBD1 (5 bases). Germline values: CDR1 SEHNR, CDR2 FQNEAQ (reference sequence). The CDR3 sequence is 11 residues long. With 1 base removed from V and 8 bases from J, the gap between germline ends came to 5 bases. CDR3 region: CASSLGGEAFF. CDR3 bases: TGTGCCAGCAGCTTAGGGGGGGAAGCTTTCTTT.

DNA for the CDR3: TGTGCCAGCAGCCTAATGCAGGGGAGAACTGAAGCTTTCTTT. It encodes CASSLMQGRTEAFF. The chain is built from TRBV11-2 and TRBJ1-1; TRBD1 might be the D (6 bases). The CDR3 contains 14 residues. From germline, CDR1 is SGHAT and CDR2 FQNNGV. With 5 bases removed from V and 5 bases from J, the gap between germline ends came to 15 bases.

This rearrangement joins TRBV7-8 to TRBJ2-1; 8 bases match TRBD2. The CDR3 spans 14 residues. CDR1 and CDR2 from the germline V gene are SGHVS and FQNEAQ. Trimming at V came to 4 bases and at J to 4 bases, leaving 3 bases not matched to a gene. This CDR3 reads CASSSGGNYNEQFF. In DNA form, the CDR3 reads TGTGCCAGCAGCTCGGGGGGGAATTACAATGAGCAGTTCTTC.

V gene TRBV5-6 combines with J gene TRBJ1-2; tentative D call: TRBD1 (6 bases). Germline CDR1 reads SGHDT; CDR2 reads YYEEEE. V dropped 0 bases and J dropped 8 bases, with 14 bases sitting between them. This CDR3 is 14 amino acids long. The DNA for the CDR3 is TGTGCCAGCAGCTTGGGTGGGGGGGCTGGCGGCTACACCTTC. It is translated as CASSLGGGAGGYTF.

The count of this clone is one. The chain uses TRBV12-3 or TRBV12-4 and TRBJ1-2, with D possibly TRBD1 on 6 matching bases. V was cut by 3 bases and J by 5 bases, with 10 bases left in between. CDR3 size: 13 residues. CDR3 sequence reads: CASSFTQGYGYTF. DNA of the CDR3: TGTGCCAGCAGTTTCACCCAGGGGTATGGCTACACCTTC.

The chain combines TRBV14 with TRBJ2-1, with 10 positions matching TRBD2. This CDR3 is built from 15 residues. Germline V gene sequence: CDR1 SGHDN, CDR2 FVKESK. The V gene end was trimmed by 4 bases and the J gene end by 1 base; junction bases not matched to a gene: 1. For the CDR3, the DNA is TGTGCCAGCAGCCGAGCGGGAGGGTCCTACAATGAGCAGTTCTTC. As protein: CASSRAGGSYNEQFF. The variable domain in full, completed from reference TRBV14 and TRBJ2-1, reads EAGVTQFPSHSVIEKGQTVTLRCDPISGHDNLYWYRRVMGKEIKFLLHFVKESKQDESGMPNNRFLAERTGGTYSTLKVQPAELEDSGVYFCASSRAGGSYNEQFFGPGTRLTVL.

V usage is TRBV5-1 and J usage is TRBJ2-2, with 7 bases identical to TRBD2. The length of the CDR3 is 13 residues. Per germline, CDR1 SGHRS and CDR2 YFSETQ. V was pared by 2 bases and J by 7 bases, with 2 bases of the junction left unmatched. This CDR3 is CASSLLALGELFF. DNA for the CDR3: TGCGCCAGCAGCTTACTAGCGCTCGGGGAGCTGTTTTTT.

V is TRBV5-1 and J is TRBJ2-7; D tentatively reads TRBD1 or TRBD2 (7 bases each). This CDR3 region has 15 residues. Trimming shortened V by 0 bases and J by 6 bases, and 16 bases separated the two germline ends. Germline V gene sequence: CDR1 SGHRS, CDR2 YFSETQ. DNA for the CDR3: TGCGCCAGCAGCTTGGAGGTAGGGAGGGGGCCCGAGCAGTACTTC. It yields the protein CASSLEVGRGPEQYF. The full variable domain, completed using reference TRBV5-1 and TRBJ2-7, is KAGVTQTPRYLIKTRGQQVTLSCSPISGHRSVSWYQQTPGQGLQFLFEYFSETQRNKGNFPGRFSGRQFSNSRSEMNVSTLELGDSALYLCASSLEVGRGPEQYFGPGTRLTVT.

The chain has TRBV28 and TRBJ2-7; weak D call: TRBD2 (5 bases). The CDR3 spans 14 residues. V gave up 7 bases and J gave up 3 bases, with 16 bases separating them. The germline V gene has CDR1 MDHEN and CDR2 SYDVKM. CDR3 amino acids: CASTTHSRGYEQYF. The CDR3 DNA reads TGTGCCAGCACCACGCACTCCCGGGGCTACGAGCAGTACTTC.

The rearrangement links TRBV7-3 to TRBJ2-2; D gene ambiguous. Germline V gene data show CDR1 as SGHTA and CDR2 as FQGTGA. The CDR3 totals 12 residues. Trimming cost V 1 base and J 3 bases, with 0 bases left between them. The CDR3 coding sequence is TGTGCCAGCAGCTTAAACACCGGGGAGCTGTTTTTT. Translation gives CASSLNTGELFF.

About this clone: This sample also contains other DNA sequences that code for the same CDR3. Written as DNA, the CDR3 is TGTGCCAGCAGTTTAGGTCGAAACACTGAAGCTTTCTTT. Protein: CASSLGRNTEAFF. J is TRBJ1-1 and V is TRBV28; no clear D. The CDR3 totals 13 residues. V lost 2 bases, J lost 2 bases, and 6 bases lay in between. CDR1 is MDHEN, CDR2 SYDVKM, per germline.

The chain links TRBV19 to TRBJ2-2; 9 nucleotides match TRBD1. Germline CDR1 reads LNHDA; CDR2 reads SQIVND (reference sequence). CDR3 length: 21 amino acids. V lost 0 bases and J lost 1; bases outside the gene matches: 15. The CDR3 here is CASSIEAPGQGMGKNTGELFF. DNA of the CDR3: TGTGCCAGTAGTATAGAGGCACCGGGACAGGGTATGGGGAAGAACACCGGGGAGCTGTTTTTT. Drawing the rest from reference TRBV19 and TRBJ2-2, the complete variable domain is DGGITQSPKYLFRKEGQNVTLSCEQNLNHDAMYWYRQDPGQGLRLIYYSQIVNDFQKGDIAEGYSVSREKKESFPLTVTSAQKNPTAFYLCASSIEAPGQGMGKNTGELFFGEGSRLTVL.

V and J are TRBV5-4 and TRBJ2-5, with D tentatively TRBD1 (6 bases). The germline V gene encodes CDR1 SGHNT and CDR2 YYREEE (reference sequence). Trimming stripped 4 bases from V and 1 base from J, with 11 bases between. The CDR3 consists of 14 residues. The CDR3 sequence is CASSPGTLQETQYF. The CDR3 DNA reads TGTGCCAGCAGCCCAGGGACACTCCAAGAGACCCAGTACTTC.

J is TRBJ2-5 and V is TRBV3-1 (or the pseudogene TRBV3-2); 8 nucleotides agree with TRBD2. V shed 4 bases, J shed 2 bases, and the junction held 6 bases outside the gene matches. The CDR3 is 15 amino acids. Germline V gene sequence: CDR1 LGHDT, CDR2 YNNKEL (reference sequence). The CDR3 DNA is TGTGCCAGCAGCCGTAGCGGGATGGGACAAGAGACCCAGTACTTC. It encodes CASSRSGMGQETQYF.

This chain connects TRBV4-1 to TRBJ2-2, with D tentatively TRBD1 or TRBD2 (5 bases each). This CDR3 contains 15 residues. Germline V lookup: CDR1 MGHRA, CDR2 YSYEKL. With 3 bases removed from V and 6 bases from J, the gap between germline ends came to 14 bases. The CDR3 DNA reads TGCGCCAGCAGCCACACCGGGACCGGAGCCGGGGAGCTGTTTTTT. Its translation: CASSHTGTGAGELFF.

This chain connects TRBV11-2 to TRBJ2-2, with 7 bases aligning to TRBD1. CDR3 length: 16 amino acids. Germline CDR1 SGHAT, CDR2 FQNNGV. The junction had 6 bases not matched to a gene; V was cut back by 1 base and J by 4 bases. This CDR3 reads CASSLVGGSGTGELFF. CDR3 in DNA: TGTGCCAGCAGCTTAGTAGGGGGCTCGGGCACCGGGGAGCTGTTTTTT.

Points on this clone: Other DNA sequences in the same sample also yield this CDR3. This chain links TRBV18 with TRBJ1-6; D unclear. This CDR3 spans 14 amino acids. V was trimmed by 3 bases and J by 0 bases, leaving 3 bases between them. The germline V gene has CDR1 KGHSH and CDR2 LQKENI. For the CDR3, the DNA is TGTGCCAGCTCACCCAGCTCCTATAATTCACCCCTCCACTTT. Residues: CASSPSSYNSPLHF.

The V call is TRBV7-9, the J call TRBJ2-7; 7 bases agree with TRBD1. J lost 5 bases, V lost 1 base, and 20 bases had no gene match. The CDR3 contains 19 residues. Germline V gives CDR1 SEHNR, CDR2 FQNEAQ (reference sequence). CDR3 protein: CASSLVRTGYYRGGHEQYF. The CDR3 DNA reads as TGTGCCAGCAGCTTAGTCCGGACAGGCTACTACCGAGGGGGTCACGAGCAGTACTTC.

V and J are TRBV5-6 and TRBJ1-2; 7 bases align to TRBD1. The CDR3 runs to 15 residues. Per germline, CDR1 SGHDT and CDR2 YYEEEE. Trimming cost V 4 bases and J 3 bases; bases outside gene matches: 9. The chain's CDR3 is CASSPGQPEYYGYTF. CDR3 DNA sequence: TGTGCCAGCAGCCCGGGACAGCCAGAGTACTATGGCTACACCTTC.

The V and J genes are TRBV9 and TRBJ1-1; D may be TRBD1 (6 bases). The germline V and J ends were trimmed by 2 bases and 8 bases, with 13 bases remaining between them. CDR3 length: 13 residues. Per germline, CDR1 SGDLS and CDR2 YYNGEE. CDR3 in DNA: TGTGCCAGCAGCGTTTATCCAGGGGCGGAAGCTTTCTTT. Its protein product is CASSVYPGAEAFF.

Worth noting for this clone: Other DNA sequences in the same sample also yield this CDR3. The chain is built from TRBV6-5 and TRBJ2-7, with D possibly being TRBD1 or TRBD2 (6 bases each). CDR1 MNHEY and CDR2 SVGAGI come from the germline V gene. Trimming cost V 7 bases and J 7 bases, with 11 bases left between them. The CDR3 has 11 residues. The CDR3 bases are TGTGCCAGCACCCAGGGGAGGGAGCAGTACTTC. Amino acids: CASTQGREQYF.